Only a few counts were recorded for the clone carrying this T cell receptor beta chain. Its antigen is unknown. This record comes from a study of identical twins. Findings and limits, study-wide: The models systematically underestimated how much out-of-frame TCR alpha was shared in monozygotic twins. Memory repertoires showed no such pattern, whereas abundant cord blood beta clonotypes carried fewer insertions.

MiXCR, applied by TCRdb to the 5' RACE reads, yields one record per CDR3 protein. The sample has 1.5 million to 2 million distinct CDR3 sequences, around a third seen once. The CDR3 is made up of 14 amino acids. CDR1 is LGHDT, CDR2 YNNKEL, per germline (reference sequence). The chain couples TRBV3-1 to TRBJ2-4; TRBD2 is a possible D gene (6 bases). The J call may be in error: the DNA end matches TRBJ2-7 better. The sequenced material came from cord blood. This TCR was recovered from a newborn girl in good health. The CDR3 here is CASSPGGAVHEQYF. DNA for the CDR3: TGTGCCAGCAGTCCCGGCGGGGCAGTCCACGAGCAGTACTTC.